One sample yielded the 30 T cell receptor beta chains listed below, sequenced in a study of regulatory T cells in long-lasting Graves disease. Specified time point: newly diagnosed GD, antithyroid drugs for less than 3 months. Making the TCR library involved RNA that had been extracted from PBMCs. Relying on iRepertoire HTBI primers and Arm-PCR of CDR3 regions, the team built TCR beta libraries. MiXCR was run by TCRdb on the multiplex PCR reads, yielding one entry per CDR3 protein. The sample contains 530,000 or so distinct CDR3 sequences, approximately 16% of which appear only once. These same records also appear under a second study, on T cells in Graves' hyperthyroidism and ophthalmopathy.

The sample here was peripheral blood mononuclear cells (PBMCs), taken at new diagnosis, from a patient treated with antithyroid drugs. Receptors were obtained from a man in his late teens or twenties with Graves disease.

A remark on this clonotype: One end of the junction is discordant with germline, which a read error may explain. The CDR3 nucleotides read TGCGCCGGCAGCTTGGACGGGACGTCCTACGAGCAGTACTTC. It specifies CAGSLDGTSYEQYF. This chain joins TRBV5-1 and TRBJ2-7; D tentatively fits TRBD1 or TRBD2 (5 bases each). This CDR3 comprises 14 residues. Germline CDR1 and CDR2: SGHRS and YFSETQ.

Ten or more counts support this clonotype. The rearrangement joins TRBV12-3 or TRBV12-4 to TRBJ2-2, with D tentatively TRBD1 (6 bases). The CDR3 consists of 14 residues. Trimming shortened V by 6 bases and J by 5 bases, and 13 bases separated the two germline ends. DNA for the CDR3: TGTGCCAGCAGCTTAACACAGGGAACCGGGGAGCTGTTTTTT. This encodes CASSLTQGTGELFF.

This clonotype was found many times. CDR3 sequence: CASSGLAEVEQFF. Here the CDR3 DNA reads TGTGCCAGCAGTGGACTAGCGGAGGTTGAGCAGTTCTTC. V usage is TRBV12-3 or TRBV12-4 and J usage is TRBJ2-1, with 10 bases aligning to TRBD2. CDR3 size: 13 residues. Trimming took 5 bases from V and 9 from J; bases not matched to a gene: 4.

This clonotype was seen a handful of times. CDR3 amino acids: CASSIEVGRIGGELFF. The CDR3 bases are TGTGCCAGTAGTATAGAGGTGGGGAGGATAGGCGGGGAGCTGTTTTTT. The chain recombines TRBV19 with TRBJ2-2, with a possible D match to TRBD2 (6 bases). The CDR3 length is 16 residues. CDR1 LNHDA and CDR2 SQIVND come from the germline V gene (reference sequence). V shed 0 bases and J shed 7 bases, with 15 bases lying between them.

This clonotype was observed many times. This chain connects TRBV20-1 to TRBJ2-3; 7 bases align to TRBD1. This CDR3 contains 15 residues. CDR1 DFQATT and CDR2 SNEGSKA come from the germline V gene (reference sequence). J lost 2 bases, V lost 3 bases, and 8 bases had no gene match. DNA for the CDR3: TGCAGTGCTAGCGGGAACAGGGGCTTCACAGATACGCAGTATTTT. The encoded protein is CSASGNRGFTDTQYF.

This clonotype has at least ten counts. A clone one base away is much larger, so this may be a read error. The chain links TRBV2 to TRBJ1-5; no clear D. Germline V gene sequence: CDR1 SNHLY, CDR2 FYNNEI. Trimming shortened V by 6 bases and J by 0 bases, and 6 bases separated the two germline ends. This CDR3 has 13 amino acids. In DNA, the CDR3 is TGTGCCAGCAGGGCGGGTAGCAATCAGCCCCAGCATTTT. This codes for CASRAGSNQPQHF.

The rearrangement links TRBV3-1 to TRBJ2-2; D is unclear. V was clipped by 4 bases and J by 1 base, with 13 bases between them. This CDR3 comprises 16 residues. Germline CDR1 and CDR2: LGHDT and YNNKEL (reference sequence). The CDR3 is CASSPRSSRNTGELFF. The CDR3 DNA is TGTGCCAGCAGCCCCCGTAGTAGCCGGAACACCGGGGAGCTGTTTTTT.

This clonotype appeared many times. J is TRBJ2-7 and V is TRBV27; D unresolved. Germline V gene data show CDR1 as MNHEY and CDR2 as SMNVEV (reference sequence). The CDR3 runs 14 residues. V shed 6 bases and J shed 6 bases, with 18 bases lying between them. The CDR3 sequence is CASSPYGERGEQYF. CDR3 DNA: TGTGCCAGCAGCCCCTACGGCGAGCGTGGCGAGCAGTACTTC.

The chain's CDR3 is CAIGLGANQPQHF. The CDR3 region has the DNA TGTGCCATAGGTCTGGGGGCGAATCAGCCCCAGCATTTT. The rearrangement links TRBV27 to TRBJ1-5; tentative D call: TRBD1 (6 bases). The CDR3 runs 13 residues. CDR1 MNHEY and CDR2 SMNVEV come from the germline V gene (reference sequence). Trimming took 10 bases from V and 4 from J, leaving 14 bases between them.

The chain links TRBV5-1 to TRBJ2-1; TRBD1 agrees at 7 bases. The CDR3 length is 13 residues. Germline V CDR1 and CDR2: SGHRS, YFSETQ. V dropped 2 bases and J dropped 9; count of bases not matched to a gene: 5. The chain's CDR3 is CASSLKGAGEQFF. Here the CDR3 DNA reads TGCGCCAGCAGCTTAAAGGGGGCTGGTGAGCAGTTCTTC. Full variable domain (rest looked up from reference TRBV5-1 and TRBJ2-1): KAGVTQTPRYLIKTRGQQVTLSCSPISGHRSVSWYQQTPGQGLQFLFEYFSETQRNKGNFPGRFSGRQFSNSRSEMNVSTLELGDSALYLCASSLKGAGEQFFGPGTRLTVL.

This clonotype turned up a few times. The gene calls are TRBV5-1 and TRBJ2-5, with D possibly being TRBD2 (6 bases). Germline CDR1 SGHRS, CDR2 YFSETQ. V was clipped by 4 bases and J by 5 bases, with 12 bases between them. This CDR3 has 13 amino acids. In DNA form, the CDR3 reads TGCGCCAGCAGCGTTCAGGCGGGGGAGACCCAGTACTTC. This codes for CASSVQAGETQYF.

Notes on this clonotype: A much larger clone is a single base away; this may be a read error. For the CDR3, the DNA is TGTGCCAGCAGTTCTATGGACTACGAGCAGTACTTC. This sequence encodes CASSSMDYEQYF. This chain uses TRBV28 with TRBJ2-7; no reliable D call. The V and J ends lost 4 bases and 3 bases respectively, with 7 bases between them. The CDR3 totals 12 residues. Germline CDR1 MDHEN, CDR2 SYDVKM.

This chain joins TRBV20-1 and TRBJ2-2; tentative D call: TRBD2 (6 bases). Germline V gene lookup returns CDR1 DFQATT and CDR2 SNEGSKA (reference sequence). The CDR3 has 16 residues. V was clipped by 3 bases and J by 3 bases, with 17 bases between them. CDR3 bases: TGCAGTGCTAGTGTCTGGGCTAGCGTAGACACCGGGGAGCTGTTTTTT. As protein: CSASVWASVDTGELFF.

This clonotype showed up just a few times. The genes are TRBV28 and TRBJ1-2; D remains unclear. This CDR3 is 11 amino acids long. CDR1 MDHEN and CDR2 SYDVKM come from the germline V gene. Trimming removed 3 bases from V and 8 bases from J, with 7 bases in between. CDR3 loop: CASSFLRGYTF. CDR3 in DNA: TGTGCCAGCAGTTTTCTTAGGGGCTACACCTTC.

This clonotype was picked up many times. This chain links TRBV5-1 with TRBJ2-3; D is unresolved. Germline loops: CDR1 SGHRS, CDR2 YFSETQ. The CDR3 is 14 amino acids. Trimming removed 5 bases from V and 2 bases from J, with 12 bases in between. This CDR3 reads CASSSRPDTDTQYF. CDR3 nucleotide sequence: TGCGCCAGCAGTTCAAGGCCAGACACAGATACGCAGTATTTT.

The V and J genes are TRBV25-1 and TRBJ2-5, with 11 bases identical to TRBD2. The V and J ends lost 0 bases and 5 bases, in that order; junction bases with no gene match: 5. The CDR3 is 16 amino acids. In germline, CDR1 is MGHDK, CDR2 SYGVNS. The CDR3 DNA is TGTGCCAGCAGTGAATATCTTCTAGCGGGAGGTGAGACCCAGTACTTC. Its protein product is CASSEYLLAGGETQYF.

This clonotype was observed at least ten times. CDR3 sequence: CASSYRTGQNTEAFF. In DNA form, the CDR3 reads TGTGCCAGCAGCTACAGGACAGGGCAGAACACTGAAGCTTTCTTT. The chain carries TRBV7-2 and TRBJ1-1; 8 positions match TRBD1. The CDR3 has 15 amino acids. Germline V gene lookup returns CDR1 SGHTA and CDR2 FQGNSA. The V and J ends lost 4 bases and 1 base, in that order; junction bases with no gene match: 5. Full variable domain (missing parts from reference TRBV7-2 and TRBJ1-1): GAGVSQSPSNKVTEKGKDVELRCDPISGHTALYWYRQSLGQGLEFLIYFQGNSAPDKSGLPSDRFSAERTGGSVSTLTIQRTQQEDSAVYLCASSYRTGQNTEAFFGQGTRLTVV.

This clonotype came up a few times. The chain employs TRBV4-1 and TRBJ2-2; a possible D gene is TRBD2 (6 bases). Germline V gives CDR1 MGHRA, CDR2 YSYEKL. Trimming left V 4 bases short and J 7 bases short, with 13 bases between. The CDR3 covers 14 residues. The CDR3 nucleotides are TGCGCCAGCAGCCCAAACCCGGGACTCGGGGAGCTGTTTTTT. This encodes CASSPNPGLGELFF.

In its sample, this clonotype was seen many times. The chain employs TRBV2 and TRBJ2-3; D remains ambiguous. Germline V CDR1 and CDR2: SNHLY, FYNNEI. This CDR3 comprises 17 residues. Deletions cut 2 bases from V and 6 bases from J, with 21 bases between. The CDR3: CASSEPRSPRRADTQYF. CDR3 nucleotides: TGTGCCAGCAGTGAACCACGGTCCCCCCGCCGGGCGGATACGCAGTATTTT. The variable domain in full, completed from reference TRBV2 and TRBJ2-3, reads EPEVTQTPSHQVTQMGQEVILRCVPISNHLYFYWYRQILGQKVEFLVSFYNNEISEKSEIFDDQFSVERPDGSNFTLKIRSTKLEDSAMYFCASSEPRSPRRADTQYFGPGTRLTVL.

The genes are TRBV20-1 and TRBJ2-7; 8 bases agree with TRBD2. The CDR3 extends over 11 amino acids. J lost 5 bases, V lost 7 bases, and 4 bases had no gene match. Looked up from germline, CDR1 is DFQATT and CDR2 is SNEGSKA (reference sequence). The CDR3 loop reads CSVSGRDEQYF. The CDR3 bases are TGCAGTGTCAGCGGGAGAGACGAGCAGTACTTC.

This chain uses TRBV5-8 with TRBJ2-1, with 7 positions matching TRBD2. CDR1 SGHTS and CDR2 YDEGEE come from the germline V gene. The CDR3 consists of 14 residues. J gave up 7 bases and V 7 bases, and 11 bases lay outside the gene matches. CDR3 coding DNA: TGTGCCAGCCCAGGAGAGGGAGGGCCTAATGAGCAGTTCTTC. Its protein is CASPGEGGPNEQFF.

This clonotype appeared many times. The V call is TRBV7-2, the J call TRBJ2-7; D gene unclear. The CDR3 has 13 amino acids. The V end lost 5 bases, the J end lost 0 bases, and 8 bases lay between the germline ends. Germline-derived CDR1 and CDR2 are SGHTA and FQGNSA. In nucleotides, the CDR3 is TGTGCCAGCAGCGGCGACAACTCCTACGAGCAGTACTTC. Encoded protein: CASSGDNSYEQYF.

There are a few counts of this clonotype. The V call is TRBV5-1, the J call TRBJ2-1; D not certain. The V gene lost 0 bases and the J gene lost 8 bases, with 12 bases spanning the gap. Germline-derived CDR1 and CDR2 are SGHRS and YFSETQ. CDR3 length equals 14 residues. The CDR3 region has the DNA TGCGCCAGCAGCTTGGTCTCCAGCACCGATGAGCAGTTCTTC. Its translation: CASSLVSSTDEQFF.

Ten or more counts support this clonotype. The V call is TRBV20-1, the J call TRBJ1-1, with D maybe TRBD1 (5 bases). Germline V gives CDR1 DFQATT, CDR2 SNEGSKA (reference sequence). The CDR3 spans 14 residues. V was shortened by 3 bases and J by 1 base, with 12 bases between the two germline ends. For the CDR3, the DNA is TGCAGTGCTAGTCCCCCGGGGCAGAACACTGAAGCTTTCTTT. The encoded protein is CSASPPGQNTEAFF.

DNA for the CDR3: TGTGCCAGCAGCCGTAGGCAGCCCCAGCATTTT. Translated, it gives CASSRRQPQHF. This rearrangement joins TRBV5-6 to TRBJ1-5; D unclear. The length of the CDR3 is 11 residues. V dropped 4 bases and J dropped 7 bases, with 6 bases sitting between them. CDR1 SGHDT and CDR2 YYEEEE come from the germline V gene.

The chain couples TRBV18 to TRBJ1-2; D ambiguous. The V and J ends lost 3 bases and 2 bases respectively, with 16 bases between them. CDR3 size: 16 residues. Germline V gene data show CDR1 as KGHSH and CDR2 as LQKENI. CDR3 region: CASSPDGERTNYGYTF. The CDR3 coding sequence is TGTGCCAGCTCACCGGACGGTGAGAGAACCAACTATGGCTACACCTTC.

This clonotype was observed at least ten times. The chain recombines TRBV2 with TRBJ1-1, with 7 nucleotides matching TRBD1. This CDR3 has 13 amino acids. CDR1 SNHLY and CDR2 FYNNEI come from the germline V gene. The trim removed 5 bases at V and 4 bases at J, leaving 4 bases unmatched. CDR3: CASSIQGPTEAFF. The CDR3 DNA sequence: TGTGCCAGCAGTATACAGGGGCCCACTGAAGCTTTCTTT.

This clonotype has ten or more counts. The chain carries TRBV28 and TRBJ2-7; D perhaps matches TRBD1 (5 bases). This CDR3 spans 13 amino acids. Per the germline V gene, CDR1 is MDHEN and CDR2 is SYDVKM. Trimming removed 8 bases at V and 9 bases at J, with 20 bases between. The DNA of the CDR3 is TGTGCCAGCCGACAGCTCTTATCAAGACGGCAGTACTTC. Translated: CASRQLLSRRQYF.

This clonotype was detected many times. The chain is built from TRBV7-2 and TRBJ2-7; TRBD1 or TRBD2 may be the D gene (6 bases each). This CDR3 has 14 residues. Germline CDR1 reads SGHTA; CDR2 reads FQGNSA. Trimming pared 1 base from V and 7 bases from J, leaving 14 bases between. CDR3 sequence reads: CASSLDPGAWEQYF. The CDR3 DNA follows: TGTGCCAGCAGCTTAGACCCGGGGGCATGGGAGCAGTACTTC.

This clonotype has at least ten counts. The rearrangement links TRBV12-3 or TRBV12-4 to TRBJ1-2, with TRBD1 matching 8 bases. The CDR3 totals 13 residues. V shed 7 bases and J 4 bases; nucleotides not matched to a gene: 5. The CDR3 is CASTPGQVYGYTF. The CDR3 DNA reads TGTGCCAGCACCCCGGGACAGGTCTATGGCTACACCTTC.